This note documents a single T cell receptor (beta chain) sequence. The table came from immunoSEQ multiplex PCR; TCRdb's copy has only in-frame clones and leaves some out. This sample has some 200,000 clones, with 86% found just once. This CDR3 region has 16 residues. Unmatched junction bases numbered 8, after V lost 4 bases and J lost 7 bases. The germline V gene encodes CDR1 LGHDT and CDR2 YNNKEL (reference sequence). Membership in each cohort depended on participant-reported clinical history. The data derive from a study of blood T cell repertoires in COVID-19. At the level of the study: Collection of acute and convalescent COVID-19 samples took place in the United States, Italy and Spain. Sources were T cells, B-cell-depleted T cells, or PBMCs; the material itself was cDNA or gDNA.

The sequence came from a woman in her 40s with acute COVID-19. Sequencing used PBMCs or T cells enriched from blood (not recorded which). This rearrangement joins TRBV3-1 (or the pseudogene TRBV3-2) to TRBJ2-3; 13 bases align to TRBD2. This CDR3 reads CASSPTSGGASNTQYF. The DNA for the CDR3 is TGTGCCAGCAGCCCCACTAGCGGGGGGGCCTCAAATACGCAGTATTTT.